These 5 T cell receptor beta chains originate from one sample sequenced in a study of cytomegalovirus exposure and HLA in healthy donors. The protocol was immunoSEQ multiplex PCR, while the TCRdb copy is restricted to in-frame clones and leaves out a portion. This table has about 66,000 clones, more than 90% appearing once. The specimen sequenced was PBMCs. The receptors shown here come from a man in his late teens or twenties in good health and CMV-seronegative.

V gene TRBV6-1 combines with J gene TRBJ2-3; TRBD1 aligns across 10 bases. The V gene end was trimmed by 3 bases and the J gene end by 5 bases; junction bases not matched to a gene: 8. The CDR3 runs to 16 residues. Germline CDR1 MNHNS, CDR2 SASEGT. As DNA, the CDR3 is TGTGCCAGCAGTGATAGAGGACAGGGGGGTATAGATACGCAGTATTTT. It is translated as CASSDRGQGGIDTQYF.

The V call is TRBV19, the J call TRBJ1-5, with a tentative D call TRBD1 (5 bases). CDR3 length: 16 residues. V gave up 5 bases and J gave up 4 bases, with 18 bases separating them. CDR1 LNHDA and CDR2 SQIVND come from the germline V gene (reference sequence). The CDR3 here is CASSSPVGGWNQPQHF. In nucleotides, the CDR3 is TGTGCCAGTAGTTCCCCGGTGGGGGGTTGGAATCAGCCCCAGCATTTT.

The chain has TRBV28 and TRBJ2-7, with D possibly being TRBD2 (5 bases). CDR3 size: 14 residues. Trimming removed 9 bases at V and 1 base at J, with 16 bases between. The germline V gene encodes CDR1 MDHEN and CDR2 SYDVKM. Here the CDR3 DNA reads TGTGCCAGTGTCGGGGTCCCGACATCCTACGAGCAGTACTTC. Translating gives CASVGVPTSYEQYF.

This sequence joins TRBV9 and TRBJ2-5; 7 bases fit TRBD2. V shed 7 bases, J shed 5 bases, and the junction held 11 bases outside the gene matches. The CDR3 is made up of 14 amino acids. Germline-derived CDR1 and CDR2 are SGDLS and YYNGEE. DNA of the CDR3: TGTGCCAGCTCCTGGAGTCTCGGGGGGGAGACCCAGTACTTC. It is translated as CASSWSLGGETQYF.

The chain is built from TRBV27 and TRBJ2-5, with D perhaps TRBD1 (5 bases). The CDR3 extends over 11 amino acids. Germline V gene data show CDR1 as MNHEY and CDR2 as SMNVEV (reference sequence). Trimming shortened V by 4 bases and J by 5 bases, and 5 bases separated the two germline ends. CDR3 nucleotides: TGTGCCAGCAGTTACAGGGAGACCCAGTACTTC. Its translation: CASSYRETQYF.